This T cell receptor beta chain was profiled in a study of blood T cell repertoires in COVID-19. TCRdb keeps only in-frame clones here, not all; method: immunoSEQ multiplex PCR. The table lists 88,000 or so clones, around 86% of them singletons. This clonotype was obtained from a man between 60 and 70 years old with acute or convalescent COVID-19. Specimen: peripheral blood.

CDR3 in DNA: TGTGCCAGCAGCCTTGGGGGACAGGGTTGGAATGAGCAGTTCTTC. Amino acids: CASSLGGQGWNEQFF. This chain links TRBV7-3 with TRBJ2-1; TRBD1 aligns across 9 bases. Trimming took 5 bases from V and 7 from J; bases not matched to a gene: 9. CDR1 is SGHTA, CDR2 FQGTGA, per germline. The CDR3 has 15 residues.